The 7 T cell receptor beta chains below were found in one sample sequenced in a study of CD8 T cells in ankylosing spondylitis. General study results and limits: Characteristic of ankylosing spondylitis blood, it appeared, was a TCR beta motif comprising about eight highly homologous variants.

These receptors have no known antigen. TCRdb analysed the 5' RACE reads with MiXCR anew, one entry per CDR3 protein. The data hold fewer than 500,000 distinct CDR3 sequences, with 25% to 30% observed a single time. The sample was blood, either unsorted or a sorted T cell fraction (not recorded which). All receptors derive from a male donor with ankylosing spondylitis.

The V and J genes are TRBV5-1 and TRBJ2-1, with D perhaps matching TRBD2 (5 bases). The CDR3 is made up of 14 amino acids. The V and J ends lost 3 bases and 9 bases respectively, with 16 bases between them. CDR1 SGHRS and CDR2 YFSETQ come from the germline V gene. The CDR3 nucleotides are TGCGCCAGCAGCTCCCGGACTGGTCCGGGTGAGCAGTTCTTC. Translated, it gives CASSSRTGPGEQFF.

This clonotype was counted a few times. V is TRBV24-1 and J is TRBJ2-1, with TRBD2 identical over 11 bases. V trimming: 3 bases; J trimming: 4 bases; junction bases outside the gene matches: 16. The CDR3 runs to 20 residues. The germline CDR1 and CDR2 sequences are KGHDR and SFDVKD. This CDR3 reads CATSDKGLAEKRGVYNEQFF. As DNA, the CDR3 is TGTGCCACCAGTGATAAGGGACTAGCGGAAAAGAGGGGGGTATACAATGAGCAGTTCTTC.

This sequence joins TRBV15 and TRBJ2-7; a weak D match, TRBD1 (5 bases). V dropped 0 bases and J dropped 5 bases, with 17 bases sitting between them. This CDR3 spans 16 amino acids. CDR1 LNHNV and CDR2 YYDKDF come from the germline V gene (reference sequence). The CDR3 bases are TGTGCCACCAGCAGAGATCCGTGGCAGGGTAACCACGAGCAGTACTTC. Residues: CATSRDPWQGNHEQYF.

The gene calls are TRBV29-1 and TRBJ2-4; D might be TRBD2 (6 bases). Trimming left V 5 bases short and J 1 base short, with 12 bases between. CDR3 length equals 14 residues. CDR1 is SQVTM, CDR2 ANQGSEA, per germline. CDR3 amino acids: CSVIAGTAKNIQYF. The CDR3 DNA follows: TGCAGCGTTATAGCAGGGACTGCCAAAAACATTCAGTACTTC.

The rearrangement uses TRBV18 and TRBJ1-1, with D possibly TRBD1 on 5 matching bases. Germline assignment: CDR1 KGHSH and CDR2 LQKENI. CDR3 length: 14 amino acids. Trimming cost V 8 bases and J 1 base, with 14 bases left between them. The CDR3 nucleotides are TGTGCCAGCAGCCCCCGACAGACGAACACTGAAGCTTTCTTT. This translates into CASSPRQTNTEAFF.

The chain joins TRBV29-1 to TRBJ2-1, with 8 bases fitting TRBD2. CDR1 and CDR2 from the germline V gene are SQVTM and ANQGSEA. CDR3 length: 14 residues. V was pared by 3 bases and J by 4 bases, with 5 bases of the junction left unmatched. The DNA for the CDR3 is TGCAGCGTTGACGTAGCGGGGATTTACAATGAGCAGTTCTTC. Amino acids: CSVDVAGIYNEQFF.

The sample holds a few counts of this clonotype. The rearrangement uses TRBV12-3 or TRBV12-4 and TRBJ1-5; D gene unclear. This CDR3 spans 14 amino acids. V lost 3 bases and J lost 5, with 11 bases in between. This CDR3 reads CASSFGPPDQPQHF. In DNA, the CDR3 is TGTGCCAGCAGTTTCGGTCCACCGGATCAGCCCCAGCATTTT.